The 9 T cell receptor beta chains below were found in one sample sequenced in a study of PD-1 blockade in classical Hodgkin lymphoma. Relapse was seen in all patients after autologous stem cell transplantation, and brentuximab vedotin exposure was variable. Sequencing used immunoSEQ multiplex PCR; TCRdb keeps in-frame clones, though not all of them. The profile shows 35,000 to 50,000 clones, 76% of them singletons. Specimen: peripheral blood mononuclear cells (PBMCs), collected at baseline. Receptors were obtained from a human donor with classical Hodgkin lymphoma.

Points on this clone: The junction departs from germline at one end; a sequencing error may be responsible. The CDR3 nucleotides are TGTGCTAGCAGCTTAGGCGGGGCTAGCACAGATACGCAGTATTTT. As protein: CASSLGGASTDTQYF. This chain links TRBV7-7 with TRBJ2-3; the D gene is possibly TRBD2 (6 bases). The CDR3 has 15 residues. Germline CDR1 reads SSHAT; CDR2 reads FNYEAQ (reference sequence).

The chain links TRBV7-6 to TRBJ1-3; 8 positions agree with TRBD1. Germline V gene sequence: CDR1 SGHVS, CDR2 FNYEAQ. The CDR3 has 15 amino acids. V shed 4 bases, J shed 3 bases, and the junction held 5 bases outside the gene matches. CDR3 DNA: TGTGCCAGCAGCTCCCACACAGGGGGTGGAAACACCATATATTTT. It encodes CASSSHTGGGNTIYF.

This clone came up once. The genes are TRBV28 and TRBJ2-7; perhaps TRBD2 as D (5 bases). Per germline, CDR1 MDHEN and CDR2 SYDVKM. The CDR3 extends over 13 amino acids. Trimming shortened V by 6 bases and J by 3 bases, and 12 bases separated the two germline ends. The CDR3, as DNA: TGTGCCAGCAGGGTCGCGGGCTTCTACGAGCAGTACTTC. Translation: CASRVAGFYEQYF.

The chain recombines TRBV13 with TRBJ2-5, with a tentative D call TRBD1 (6 bases). V was shortened by 5 bases and J by 3 bases, with 13 bases between the two germline ends. This CDR3 is 14 amino acids long. CDR1 and CDR2 (germline): PRHDT, FYEKMQ (reference sequence). The CDR3 bases are TGTGCCAGCAGCCCACGGACAGAAGAAGAGACCCAGTACTTC. This sequence encodes CASSPRTEEETQYF.

This clone was seen more than once but under ten times. V and J are TRBV5-8 and TRBJ2-1; 11 nucleotides align to TRBD2. The J segment lost 3 bases and the V segment lost 4 bases, leaving 3 bases of the junction unmatched. The CDR3 sequence is 15 residues long. CDR1 is SGHTS and CDR2 is YDEGEE in the germline V gene. The CDR3 DNA reads TGTGCCAGCAGCCCCGGGACTAGCGGCTACAATGAGCAGTTCTTC. Amino acid sequence: CASSPGTSGYNEQFF.

This chain connects TRBV21-1 to TRBJ1-1; the D call TRBD1 from the table was never checked on the DNA. TRBV21-1 is recorded as a pseudogene. The CDR3 loop spans 18 amino acids. The CDR3 reads CASSTLPGQGIMNTEAFF. The CDR3 DNA follows: TGTGCCAGCAGTACCCTTCCGGGACAGGGAATTATGAACACTGAAGCTTTCTTT.

V is TRBV29-1 and J is TRBJ2-1, with D hard to call. Germline CDR1 and CDR2: SQVTM and ANQGSEA. Trimming shortened V by 2 bases and J by 4 bases, and 6 bases separated the two germline ends. The CDR3 extends over 12 amino acids. CDR3 coding DNA: TGCAGCGTTGAAAGGCAATACAATGAGCAGTTCTTC. Encoded protein: CSVERQYNEQFF.

The V and J genes are TRBV11-2 and TRBJ2-1, with no clear D. Deletions cut 0 bases from V and 6 bases from J, with 6 bases between. Germline values: CDR1 SGHAT, CDR2 FQNNGV. The length of the CDR3 is 13 residues. The CDR3 bases are TGTGCCAGCAGCTTAGAGGCCTCCAATGAGCAGTTCTTC. Translating it yields CASSLEASNEQFF.

This chain connects TRBV5-4 to TRBJ1-1; no clear D gene. V dropped 0 bases and J dropped 2 bases, with 8 bases sitting between them. Germline values: CDR1 SGHNT, CDR2 YYREEE (reference sequence). This CDR3 region has 14 residues. The CDR3 loop is CASSLGPGNTEAFF. CDR3 in DNA: TGTGCCAGCAGCTTGGGCCCGGGCAACACTGAAGCTTTCTTT. Together with reference TRBV5-4 and TRBJ1-1, the CDR3 gives the full variable domain: ETGVTQSPTHLIKTRGQQVTLRCSSQSGHNTVSWYQQALGQGPQFIFQYYREEENGRGNFPPRFSGLQFPNYSSELNVNALELDDSALYLCASSLGPGNTEAFFGQGTRLTVV.